The rows below give T cell receptor beta chains drawn from one sample of a study of T cell repertoires in cytomegalovirus infection. TCRdb ran MiXCR on the reads and lists one entry per CDR3 protein. Among some 350,000 distinct CDR3 sequences, about a sixth were seen once, and the ten largest hold under 9%. The sequenced sample was PBMCs. The receptors derive from a human donor in good health (CMV status not recorded). Some clones in this sample may be carry-over from other donors' samples. Each CDR3 is given with its conserved first and last residue. A D gene is named only where the DNA matches it firmly. Size is omitted from some rows. Given values are once, few, many or a class for expanded clones.

TRBV5-8,.,TRBJ1-2,few,CASSLDRRGGYTF,TGTGCCAGCAGCTTGGACAGGCGTGGGGGCTACACCTTC
TRBV20-1,.,TRBJ2-7,.,CSARGRGSYYEQYF,TGCAGTGCTAGAGGACGGGGGAGCTACTACGAGCAGTACTTC
TRBV20-1,.,TRBJ1-1,few,CSARARGDTEAFF,TGCAGTGCTAGAGCCAGGGGCGACACTGAAGCTTTCTTT
TRBV6-2/TRBV6-3,.,TRBJ2-3,.,CASSYSSDTQYF,TGTGCCAGCAGTTACTCTTCAGATACGCAGTATTTT
TRBV10-3,TRBD1,TRBJ2-1,.,CAIEGTGDKHEQFF,TGTGCCATCGAAGGGACAGGGGACAAGCATGAGCAGTTCTTC
TRBV7-2,TRBD2,TRBJ2-3,many,CASSLVGTSSADTQYF,TGTGCCAGCAGCTTAGTAGGGACTAGCTCGGCAGATACGCAGTATTTT
TRBV7-9,TRBD2,TRBJ2-5,.,CASSSGAGGETQYF,TGTGCCAGCAGTTCCGGAGCGGGAGGAGAGACCCAGTACTTC
TRBV4-1,.,TRBJ1-5,few,CASSQDGQLNQPQHF,TGCGCCAGCAGCCAAGATGGACAGTTAAATCAGCCCCAGCATTTT
TRBV7-2,.,TRBJ2-3,few,CASRPTANTDTQYF,TGTGCCAGCAGACCGACAGCGAACACAGATACGCAGTATTTT
TRBV19,.,TRBJ2-3,few,CASSIGQSTDTQYF,TGTGCCAGTAGTATAGGACAGAGCACAGATACGCAGTATTTT
TRBV5-4,.,TRBJ1-1,.,CASSLGREGSGGAFF,TGTGCCAGCAGCTTGGGGAGGGAGGGGTCCGGAGGGGCTTTCTTT
TRBV20-1,TRBD2,TRBJ2-7,few,CSAQLAGVRGEQYF,TGCAGTGCCCAACTAGCGGGGGTCCGGGGAGAGCAGTACTTC
TRBV7-2,.,TRBJ1-2,few,CASRGILTLYGYTF,TGTGCCAGCAGGGGAATCCTTACCCTCTATGGCTACACCTTC
TRBV7-2,TRBD2,TRBJ2-1,few,CASSLGLEAEQFF,TGTGCCAGCAGCTTGGGACTAGAGGCTGAGCAGTTCTTC
TRBV7-6,TRBD1,TRBJ2-7,many,CASSLNQGEREQYF,TGTGCCAGCAGCTTAAATCAGGGGGAACGGGAGCAGTACTTC
TRBV7-2,TRBD2,TRBJ2-4,many,CASSLAATSGFQYF,TGTGCCAGCAGCTTAGCAGCGACTAGCGGGTTTCAGTACTTC
TRBV7-9,TRBD1,TRBJ1-2,few,CASSFSPGTGNYGYTF,TGTGCCAGCAGCTTTTCCCCCGGGACAGGCAACTATGGCTACACCTTC
TRBV12-5,.,TRBJ2-6,few,CASGLVVDRPNVLTF,TGTGCTAGTGGTTTGGTTGTCGACAGGCCCAACGTCCTGACTTTC
TRBV12-3/TRBV12-4,.,TRBJ2-3,.,CASSAPRLSDTQYF,TGTGCCAGCAGCGCTCCGAGACTTTCAGATACGCAGTATTTT
TRBV6-5,TRBD1,TRBJ2-2,many,CASSYRDRTTGELFF,TGTGCCAGCAGTTATAGGGACAGGACCACCGGGGAGCTGTTTTTT
TRBV7-2,.,TRBJ1-5,many,CASSLGHTSNQPQHF,TGTGCCAGCAGCTTAGGACATACTAGCAATCAGCCCCAGCATTTT
TRBV5-7,.,TRBJ1-1,.,CASSFIFGAFF,TGTGCCAGCAGCTTCATTTTCGGCGCTTTCTTT
TRBV11-2,TRBD2,TRBJ2-1,few,CASSLRSLDAGGTYNEQFF,TGTGCCAGCAGCTTACGCTCACTGGATGCGGGAGGGACCTACAATGAGCAGTTCTTC
TRBV7-9,.,TRBJ2-7,many,CASSSQGLAPSYEQYF,TGTGCCAGCAGCTCCCAAGGACTTGCCCCGTCCTACGAGCAGTACTTC
TRBV12-3/TRBV12-4,.,TRBJ1-1,few,CASRKSGAPEAFF,TGTGCCAGCAGAAAATCCGGGGCACCCGAAGCTTTCTTT
TRBV7-8,.,TRBJ1-4,many,CASSLGAHTEKLFF,TGTGCCAGCAGCTTAGGGGCTCACACTGAAAAACTGTTTTTT
TRBV28,.,TRBJ2-3,.,CASTRGRVRTDTQYF,TGTGCCAGCACCCGGGGCAGGGTTCGGACAGATACGCAGTATTTT